Ten or more counts support the clone carrying this T cell receptor (beta chain). Its specificity is unknown. This record belongs to a study of neurological immune-mediated disorders. From 2 million PBMCs stored at -80 C, the unsorted libraries were generated. Study results and caveats: It was the repertoires of 18 of 34 multiple sclerosis patients that phylogenetic grouping placed in one related-CDR3 cluster, which is a possible signature. HTLV-1-associated myelopathy showed the most TCR clonal expansion; multiple sclerosis the least, below healthy controls.

Every sequencing run returned over 190 million TCR-beta sequences, which were derived from 15-18 subjects. Each CDR3 protein gets one entry after TCRdb re-called the 5' RACE reads with MiXCR. This sample has over 60,000 distinct CDR3 sequences; under 5.5% occur once, and the top ten carry 3.4%. Germline V gives CDR1 DFQATT, CDR2 SNEGSKA (reference sequence). CDR3 length equals 15 residues. After removal of 3 bases from V and 3 bases from J, the junction contained 11 bases not matched to a gene. Sequencing was carried out using PBMCs. This clonotype was obtained from a woman between 50 and 59 years old with multiple sclerosis. The genes are TRBV20-1 and TRBJ2-7, with 7 bases aligning to TRBD1. The CDR3 protein is CSASIGGPGYYEQYF. The DNA of the CDR3 is TGCAGTGCTAGTATAGGGGGCCCTGGTTACTACGAGCAGTACTTC.